This T cell receptor (beta chain) derives from a study of early T cells in non-severe SARS-CoV-2 infection. As for this clonotype: What it recognizes is unknown.

Whole-study findings and limits: Private and CD4 specificities were missed by VDJdb matching, skewed to anti-spike CD8.

TCRdb processed the 5' RACE reads anew with MiXCR; each CDR3 protein has one entry. There are around 89,000 distinct CDR3 sequences in the sample; roughly 14% occur only once, and approximately 0.5% lies in the top ten. J lost 0 bases, V lost 0 bases, and 2 bases had no gene match. CDR3 size: 16 residues. Germline V lookup: CDR1 LGHNT, CDR2 FRNRAP. The J gene is TRBJ2-3, the V gene TRBV12-5, with TRBD2 matching 8 bases. The sample was whole blood. This sequence was found in an adult who was a healthcare worker with PCR-confirmed SARS-CoV-2 infection or an uninfected control (not recorded which). CDR3 nucleotide sequence: TGTGCTAGTGGTTTGGTACGGGGGGGGAGCACAGATACGCAGTATTTT. This encodes CASGLVRGGSTDTQYF.